These 30 T cell receptor beta chains were sequenced from one sample in a study of glioma-infiltrating T cells after dendritic cell vaccination. Some clones are missing from TCRdb's copy, which holds only in-frame ones; the method was immunoSEQ multiplex PCR. Of tens of thousands of clones detected, 82% appear once; the ten largest clones hold about 8.9%. The sample consisted of blood, taken before dendritic cell vaccination. Receptors originate from a human donor with glioblastoma.

The rearrangement links TRBV4-1 to TRBJ1-5; D is uncertain. Germline V gene data show CDR1 as MGHRA and CDR2 as YSYEKL. Between the trimmed V and J ends, which lost 4 bases and 3 bases, there was a span of 13 bases. The CDR3 has 15 residues. The CDR3 spells CASSPQRLDNQPQHF. DNA for the CDR3: TGCGCCAGCAGCCCCCAGAGGTTAGACAATCAGCCCCAGCATTTT.

DNA of the CDR3: TGTGCCAGCAGCCCGCCCCTCGGAGGGTTAGGGACCGGGGAGCTGTTTTTT. Its translation is CASSPPLGGLGTGELFF. The chain combines TRBV14 with TRBJ2-2; D is perhaps TRBD2 (6 bases). Germline CDR1 SGHDN, CDR2 FVKESK. CDR3 length: 17 amino acids. The V end lost 4 bases, the J end lost 5 bases, and 20 bases lay between the germline ends.

By its share, this clone is medium-sized. This chain links TRBV4-1 with TRBJ2-1; 7 bases align to TRBD2. Trimming removed 0 bases from V and 3 bases from J; junction bases left unmatched: 8. Germline V gene sequence: CDR1 MGHRA, CDR2 YSYEKL. CDR3 size: 17 residues. CDR3 sequence (DNA): TGCGCCAGCAGCCAAGAAGGGCGGGGGACCCACTACAATGAGCAGTTCTTC. Residues: CASSQEGRGTHYNEQFF.

The chain employs TRBV7-9 and TRBJ2-2, with D perhaps matching TRBD2 (5 bases). This CDR3 spans 17 amino acids. Trimming cost V 0 bases and J 5 bases, with 16 bases left between them. The V gene's germline CDR1 is SEHNR and CDR2 FQNEAQ (reference sequence). CDR3 loop: CASSLAGADRRTGELFF. CDR3 bases: TGTGCCAGCAGCTTAGCTGGCGCCGACCGGAGGACCGGGGAGCTGTTTTTT.

This clone was recorded a few times. The rearrangement uses TRBV6-1 and TRBJ2-3; 10 bases agree with TRBD2. The CDR3 extends over 17 amino acids. V lost 1 base to trimming and J lost 0 bases; unmatched junction nucleotides: 4. The germline gives CDR1 MNHNS, CDR2 SASEGT. DNA for the CDR3: TGTGCCAGCAGTGAAGAGAGCGGGGGGGGCAGCACAGATACGCAGTATTTT. Its translation: CASSEESGGGSTDTQYF.

With regard to this clone: One end of the junction varies from germline; a read error may be responsible. The gene calls are TRBV7-7 and TRBJ2-7; D possibly corresponds to TRBD1 (6 bases). This CDR3 is 15 amino acids long. Germline V lookup: CDR1 SSHAT, CDR2 FNYEAQ (reference sequence). The CDR3 is CASRGFRGGMDEQYF. The CDR3 coding sequence is TGTGCTAGCAGGGGTTTCAGGGGCGGTATGGACGAGCAGTACTTC.

The rearrangement links TRBV28 to TRBJ2-2; possibly TRBD1 for D (6 bases). V lost 5 bases to trimming and J lost 6 bases, with 7 bases between them. The CDR3 loop spans 12 amino acids. The V gene's germline CDR1 is MDHEN and CDR2 SYDVKM. CDR3 sequence (DNA): TGTGCCAGCAGTCAGGGGTCCGGGGAGCTGTTTTTT. Protein product: CASSQGSGELFF. The whole variable domain, remainder taken from reference TRBV28 and TRBJ2-2, is DVKVTQSSRYLVKRTGEKVFLECVQDMDHENMFWYRQDPGLGLRLIYFSYDVKMKEKGDIPEGYSVSREKKERFSLILESASTNQTSMYLCASSQGSGELFFGEGSRLTVL.

This sequence joins TRBV10-3 and TRBJ1-2; D remains unclear. V lost 2 bases, J lost 6 bases, and 7 bases lay in between. The CDR3 has 12 residues. Germline loops: CDR1 ENHRY, CDR2 SYGVKD. CDR3 nucleotides: TGTGCCATCAGTGAGACGTCGGATGGCTACACCTTC. Its translation: CAISETSDGYTF.

The rearrangement links TRBV19 to TRBJ1-1; D unclear. With 3 bases removed from V and 2 bases from J, the gap between germline ends came to 13 bases. The V gene's germline CDR1 is LNHDA and CDR2 SQIVND (reference sequence). The CDR3 spans 15 residues. CDR3 sequence (DNA): TGTGCCAGTAGTATCCCCGGGAGCGGCAACACTGAAGCTTTCTTT. Translating it yields CASSIPGSGNTEAFF.

The chain combines TRBV5-6 with TRBJ2-5; D not certain. This CDR3 is built from 13 residues. Germline V gene data show CDR1 as SGHDT and CDR2 as YYEEEE. The germline V and J ends were trimmed by 3 bases and 5 bases, with 11 bases remaining between them. The DNA of the CDR3 is TGTGCCAGCAGCTCCCCTACCGGGGAGACCCAGTACTTC. Translation: CASSSPTGETQYF.

This chain links TRBV14 with TRBJ2-2, with D perhaps TRBD2 (5 bases). Germline V CDR1 and CDR2: SGHDN, FVKESK. V was cut by 2 bases and J by 6 bases, with 7 bases left in between. This CDR3 has 13 residues. DNA for the CDR3: TGTGCCAGCAGCCAAAAGGAGGCCGGGGAGCTGTTTTTT. It encodes CASSQKEAGELFF.

The genes are TRBV18 and TRBJ1-3, with D uncertain. The V gene lost 6 bases and the J gene lost 2 bases, with 17 bases spanning the gap. The CDR3 is made up of 16 amino acids. The V gene's germline CDR1 is KGHSH and CDR2 LQKENI. The CDR3 DNA reads TGTGCCAGCTCGCAACTCTCCGTCAAAGCTGGAAACACCATATATTTT. It codes for CASSQLSVKAGNTIYF.

This clone was seen a handful of times. V and J are TRBV5-5 and TRBJ1-4, with D possibly being TRBD1 (5 bases). Germline V gives CDR1 SGHKS, CDR2 YYEKEE (reference sequence). Trimming removed 2 bases at V and 5 bases at J, with 13 bases between. CDR3 size: 15 residues. The CDR3 coding sequence is TGTGCCAGCAGCTTTCGACAGAGCGAAAATGAAAAACTGTTTTTT. As protein: CASSFRQSENEKLFF.

The rearrangement uses TRBV28 and TRBJ1-1, with 7 bases matching TRBD1. The CDR3 extends over 14 amino acids. The junction had 11 bases not matched to a gene; V was cut back by 6 bases and J by 7 bases. CDR1 and CDR2 (germline): MDHEN, SYDVKM. The DNA for the CDR3 is TGTGCCAGCAGATCTCCGGGACAGAGACTTGAAGCTTTCTTT. This translates into CASRSPGQRLEAFF.

This chain joins TRBV2 and TRBJ2-3, with D uncertain. CDR1 and CDR2 (germline): SNHLY, FYNNEI. The CDR3 totals 15 residues. The ends were cut back, 6 bases at V and 1 base at J, with 14 bases in the middle. Here the CDR3 reads CASRPTTVRTDTQYF. Written as DNA, the CDR3 is TGTGCCAGCAGGCCGACAACAGTCCGCACAGATACGCAGTATTTT. The variable domain in full, completed from reference TRBV2 and TRBJ2-3, reads EPEVTQTPSHQVTQMGQEVILRCVPISNHLYFYWYRQILGQKVEFLVSFYNNEISEKSEIFDDQFSVERPDGSNFTLKIRSTKLEDSAMYFCASRPTTVRTDTQYFGPGTRLTVL.

The chain is built from TRBV7-2 and TRBJ2-1, with D possibly matching TRBD2 (6 bases). Trimming removed 3 bases at V and 5 bases at J, with 14 bases between. The CDR3 consists of 15 residues. Germline CDR1 and CDR2: SGHTA and FQGNSA. The CDR3 DNA reads as TGTGCCAGCAGCTTGTCGGCGGGGTGGGACAATGAGCAGTTCTTC. Translating it yields CASSLSAGWDNEQFF.

J is TRBJ1-2 and V is TRBV6-5, with a possible D match to TRBD1 (5 bases). Germline V gene lookup returns CDR1 MNHEY and CDR2 SVGAGI. There are 15 residues in the CDR3. Trimming removed 6 bases from V and 7 bases from J, with 21 bases in between. DNA for the CDR3: TGTGCCAGCAGACCCGTTGGGGGGACGGTGAGTGGCTACACCTTC. Translated: CASRPVGGTVSGYTF.

This rearrangement joins TRBV2 to TRBJ2-7; no definite D call. V shed 7 bases and J shed 4 bases, with 14 bases lying between them. CDR3 size: 13 residues. Per the germline V gene, CDR1 is SNHLY and CDR2 is FYNNEI. The CDR3 sequence: CASNAVVPYEQYF. CDR3 DNA sequence: TGTGCCAGCAATGCGGTGGTCCCTTACGAGCAGTACTTC.

The chain links TRBV5-1 to TRBJ2-2; unclear D gene. Germline V CDR1 and CDR2: SGHRS, YFSETQ. The CDR3 loop spans 14 amino acids. Trimming took 0 bases from V and 1 from J, leaving 4 bases between them. This CDR3 is CASSLGQNTGELFF. For the CDR3, the DNA is TGCGCCAGCAGCTTGGGACAGAACACCGGGGAGCTGTTTTTT.

V gene TRBV10-2 combines with J gene TRBJ2-7; a weak D match, TRBD1 (5 bases). Germline CDR1 reads WSHSY; CDR2 reads SAAADI. This CDR3 has 13 amino acids. Trimming cost V 3 bases and J 9 bases, with 15 bases left between them. The CDR3 DNA reads TGCGCCAGCAGTGATATTGCAGGGTGGTGGCAGTACTTC. This translates into CASSDIAGWWQYF.

This sequence joins TRBV4-1 and TRBJ2-4; 8 bases match TRBD1. Germline CDR1 reads MGHRA; CDR2 reads YSYEKL. The CDR3 contains 16 residues. J gave up 4 bases and V 0 bases, and 5 bases lay outside the gene matches. Here the CDR3 DNA reads TGCGCCAGCAGCCAAGATTCTGGACAGGGAAAAAACATTCAGTACTTC. Amino acid sequence: CASSQDSGQGKNIQYF.

The V and J genes are TRBV6-1 and TRBJ2-1; perhaps TRBD2 as D (5 bases). V shed 8 bases and J shed 5 bases, with 19 bases lying between them. The germline CDR1 and CDR2 sequences are MNHNS and SASEGT. The CDR3 covers 15 residues. For the CDR3, the DNA is TGTGCCAGCTTGTGGACTCCCAATTTTAACAATGAGCAGTTCTTC. Translating gives CASLWTPNFNNEQFF.

The chain employs TRBV11-1 and TRBJ2-3; D is perhaps TRBD1 (5 bases). CDR3 length: 16 amino acids. The V end lost 5 bases, the J end lost 0 bases, and 15 bases lay between the germline ends. Germline assignment: CDR1 SGHAT and CDR2 FQDESV (reference sequence). The CDR3 loop is CASSIDRLLSTDTQYF. DNA of the CDR3: TGTGCCAGCAGCATCGACAGACTGCTAAGCACAGATACGCAGTATTTT.

The chain employs TRBV19 and TRBJ2-5; 7 nucleotides align to TRBD1. The DNA end favors TRBJ2-7, so the J call may be wrong. CDR1 and CDR2 from the germline V gene are LNHDA and SQIVND (reference sequence). This CDR3 comprises 14 residues. In DNA form, the CDR3 reads TGTGCCAGTCGGCCGGGACAGAGCTCCTACGAGCAGTACTTC. Translation gives CASRPGQSSYEQYF.

The rearrangement uses TRBV6-6 and TRBJ1-2, with D possibly matching TRBD1 (6 bases). The CDR3 is 14 amino acids. Germline V gives CDR1 MNHNY, CDR2 SVGAGI (reference sequence). Trimming took off 4 bases at V and 2 bases at J, with 11 bases between the two ends. CDR3 sequence (DNA): TGTGCCAGCAGTTTGGACAGACCAAACTATGGCTACACCTTC. It specifies CASSLDRPNYGYTF.

The CDR3 region is CASSEAHGDRNQPQHF. CDR3 nucleotide sequence: TGTGCCAGCAGTGAAGCGCATGGAGACAGGAATCAGCCCCAGCATTTT. The chain joins TRBV6-1 to TRBJ1-5; D might be TRBD1 (6 bases). This CDR3 is built from 16 residues. CDR1 and CDR2 from the germline V gene are MNHNS and SASEGT. Trimming removed 0 bases at V and 4 bases at J, with 13 bases between.

Worth noting for this clone: At one boundary the junction diverges from the germline segment, which might be a read error. The chain joins TRBV7-2 to TRBJ2-2, with 8 bases that match TRBD2. This CDR3 spans 12 amino acids. Germline V gene lookup returns CDR1 SGHTA and CDR2 FQGNSA. The CDR3 protein is CASRRGGGRLGF. As DNA, the CDR3 is TGTGCCAGCAGGAGGGGCGGGGGGAGACTTGGTTTT. Full variable domain (rest looked up from reference TRBV7-2 and TRBJ2-2): GAGVSQSPSNKVTEKGKDVELRCDPISGHTALYWYRQSLGQGLEFLIYFQGNSAPDKSGLPSDRFSAERTGGSVSTLTIQRTQQEDSAVYLCASRRGGGRLGFGEGSRLTVL.

J is TRBJ1-3 and V is TRBV29-1; 12 bases are a match to TRBD1. After removal of 4 bases from V and 3 bases from J, the junction contained 7 bases not matched to a gene. The CDR3 totals 16 residues. Per the germline V gene, CDR1 is SQVTM and CDR2 is ANQGSEA. The CDR3 DNA is TGCAGCGTTGGATTCGGGACAGGGGGCAGTGGAAACACCATATATTTT. Its protein is CSVGFGTGGSGNTIYF.

The chain links TRBV14 to TRBJ2-5; 7 bases are shared with TRBD2. The CDR3 consists of 13 residues. Germline V gene data show CDR1 as SGHDN and CDR2 as FVKESK. V dropped 3 bases and J dropped 5; count of bases not matched to a gene: 3. CDR3 nucleotide sequence: TGTGCCAGCAGCCACAGGGAGGGGGAGACCCAGTACTTC. It codes for CASSHREGETQYF.

This CDR3 reads CASSPGRNYGYTF. CDR3 bases: TGTGCCAGCAGTCCGGGAAGAAACTATGGCTACACCTTC. The genes are TRBV6-1 and TRBJ1-2; D call uncertain. Trimming stripped 5 bases from V and 2 bases from J, with 9 bases between. The germline V gene encodes CDR1 MNHNS and CDR2 SASEGT. The CDR3 totals 13 residues.